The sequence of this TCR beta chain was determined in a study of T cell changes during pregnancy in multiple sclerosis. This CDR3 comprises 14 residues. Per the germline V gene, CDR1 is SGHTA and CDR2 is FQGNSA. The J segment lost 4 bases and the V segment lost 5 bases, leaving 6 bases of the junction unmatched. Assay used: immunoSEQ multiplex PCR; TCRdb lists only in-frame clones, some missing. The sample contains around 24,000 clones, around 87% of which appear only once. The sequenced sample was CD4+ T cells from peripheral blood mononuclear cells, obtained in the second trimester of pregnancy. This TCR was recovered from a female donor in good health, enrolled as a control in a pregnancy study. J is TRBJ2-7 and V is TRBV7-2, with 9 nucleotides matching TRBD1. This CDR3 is CASSTSGQGYEQYF. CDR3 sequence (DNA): TGTGCCAGCAGCACGTCGGGACAGGGTTACGAGCAGTACTTC.